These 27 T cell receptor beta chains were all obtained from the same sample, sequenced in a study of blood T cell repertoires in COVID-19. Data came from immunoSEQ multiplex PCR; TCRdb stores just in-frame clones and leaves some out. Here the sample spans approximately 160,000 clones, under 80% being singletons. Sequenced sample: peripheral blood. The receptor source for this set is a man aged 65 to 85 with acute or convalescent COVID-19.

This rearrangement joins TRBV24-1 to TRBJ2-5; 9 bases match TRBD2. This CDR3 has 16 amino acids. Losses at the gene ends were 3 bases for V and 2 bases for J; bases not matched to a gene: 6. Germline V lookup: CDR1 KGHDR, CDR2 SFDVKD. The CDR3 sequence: CATSDPLAGQQETQYF. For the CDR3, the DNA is TGTGCCACCAGTGATCCTCTAGCGGGGCAACAAGAGACCCAGTACTTC.

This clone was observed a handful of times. CDR3 loop: CASSSGAWTGEDGYTF. The DNA of the CDR3 is TGCGCCAGCAGCTCCGGTGCCTGGACAGGGGAGGATGGCTACACCTTC. V usage is TRBV5-1 and J usage is TRBJ1-2, with 9 bases lining up with TRBD1. The germline V gene encodes CDR1 SGHRS and CDR2 YFSETQ. This CDR3 is built from 16 residues. The V segment lost 3 bases and the J segment 6 bases; nucleotides outside the gene matches: 12.

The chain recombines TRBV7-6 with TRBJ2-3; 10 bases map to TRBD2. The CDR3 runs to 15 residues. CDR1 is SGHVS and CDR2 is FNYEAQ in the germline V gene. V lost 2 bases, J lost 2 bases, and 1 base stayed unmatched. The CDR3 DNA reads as TGTGCCAGCAGCTTAAGCGGGGGGGACACAGATACGCAGTATTTT. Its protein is CASSLSGGDTDTQYF.

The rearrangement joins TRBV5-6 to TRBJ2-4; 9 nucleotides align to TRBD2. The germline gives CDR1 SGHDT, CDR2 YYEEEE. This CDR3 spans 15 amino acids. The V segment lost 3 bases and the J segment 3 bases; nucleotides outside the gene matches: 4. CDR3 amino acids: CASSSRRGGKNIQYF. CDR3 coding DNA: TGTGCCAGCAGCTCCCGGCGGGGGGGCAAAAACATTCAGTACTTC.

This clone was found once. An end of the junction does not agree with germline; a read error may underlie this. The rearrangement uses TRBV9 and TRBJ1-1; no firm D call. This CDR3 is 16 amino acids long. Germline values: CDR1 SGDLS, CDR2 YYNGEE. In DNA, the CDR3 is TGTGCCAGCAGCGTAGCTTTTGAGGGTATAAACACTGAAGTTTTCTTT. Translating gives CASSVAFEGINTEVFF.

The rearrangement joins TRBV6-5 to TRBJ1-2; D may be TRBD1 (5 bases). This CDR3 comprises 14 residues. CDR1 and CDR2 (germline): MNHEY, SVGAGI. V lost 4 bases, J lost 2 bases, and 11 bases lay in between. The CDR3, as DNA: TGTGCCAGCAGTTCCCCCCAGGGAAACTATGGCTACACCTTC. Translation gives CASSSPQGNYGYTF.

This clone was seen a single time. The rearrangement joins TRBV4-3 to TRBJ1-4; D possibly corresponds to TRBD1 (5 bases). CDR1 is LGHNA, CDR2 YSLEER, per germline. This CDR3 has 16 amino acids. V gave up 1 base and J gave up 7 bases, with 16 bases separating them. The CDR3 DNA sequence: TGCGCCAGCAGCCAAGGGGGAGGGCAGGGCCGTGAAAAACTGTTTTTT. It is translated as CASSQGGGQGREKLFF.

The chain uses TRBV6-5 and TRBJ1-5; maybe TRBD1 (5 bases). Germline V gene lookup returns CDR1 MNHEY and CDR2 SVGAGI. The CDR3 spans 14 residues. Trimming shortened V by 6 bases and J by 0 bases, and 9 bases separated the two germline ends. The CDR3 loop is CASRDKGSNQPQHF. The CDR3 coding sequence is TGTGCCAGCAGGGACAAGGGTAGCAATCAGCCCCAGCATTTT.

This CDR3 is CASATGTYGYTF. DNA of the CDR3: TGTGCCAGTGCTACAGGGACCTATGGCTACACCTTC. J is TRBJ1-2 and V is TRBV28, with D perhaps matching TRBD1 (6 bases). Germline V gene sequence: CDR1 MDHEN, CDR2 SYDVKM. The length of the CDR3 is 12 residues. Trimming took off 9 bases at V and 4 bases at J, with 12 bases between the two ends.

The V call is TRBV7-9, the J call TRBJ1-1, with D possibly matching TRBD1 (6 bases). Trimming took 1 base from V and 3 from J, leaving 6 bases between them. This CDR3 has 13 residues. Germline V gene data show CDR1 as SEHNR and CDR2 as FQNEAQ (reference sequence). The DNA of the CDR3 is TGTGCCAGCAGCTTAGACAGGGACACTGAAGCTTTCTTT. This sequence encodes CASSLDRDTEAFF.

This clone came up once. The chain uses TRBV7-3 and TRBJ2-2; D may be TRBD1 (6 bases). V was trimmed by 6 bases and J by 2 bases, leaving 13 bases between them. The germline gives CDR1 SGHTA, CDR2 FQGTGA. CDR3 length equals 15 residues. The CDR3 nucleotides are TGTGCCAGCAGACAGGGACACCTAAACACCGGGGAGCTGTTTTTT. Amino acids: CASRQGHLNTGELFF.

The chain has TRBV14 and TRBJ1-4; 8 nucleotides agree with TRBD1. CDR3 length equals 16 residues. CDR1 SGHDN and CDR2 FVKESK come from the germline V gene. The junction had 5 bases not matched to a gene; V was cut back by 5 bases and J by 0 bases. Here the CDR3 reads CASSKSTGATNEKLFF. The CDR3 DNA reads TGTGCCAGCAGCAAATCGACAGGGGCAACTAATGAAAAACTGTTTTTT.

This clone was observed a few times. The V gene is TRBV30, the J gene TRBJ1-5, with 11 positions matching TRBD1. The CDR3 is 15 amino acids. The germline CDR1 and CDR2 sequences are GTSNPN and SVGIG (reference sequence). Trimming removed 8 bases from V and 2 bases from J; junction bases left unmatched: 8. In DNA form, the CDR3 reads TGTGCCCTTGGACAGGGGGCTAACGGCAATCAGCCCCAGCATTTT. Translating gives CALGQGANGNQPQHF.

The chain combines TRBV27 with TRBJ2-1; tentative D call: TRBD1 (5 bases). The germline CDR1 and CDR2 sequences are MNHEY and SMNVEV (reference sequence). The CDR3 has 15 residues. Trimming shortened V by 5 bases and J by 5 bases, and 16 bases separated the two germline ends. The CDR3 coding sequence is TGTGCCAGCAGTCCAACCCGACAGATAAACAATGAGCAGTTCTTC. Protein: CASSPTRQINNEQFF.

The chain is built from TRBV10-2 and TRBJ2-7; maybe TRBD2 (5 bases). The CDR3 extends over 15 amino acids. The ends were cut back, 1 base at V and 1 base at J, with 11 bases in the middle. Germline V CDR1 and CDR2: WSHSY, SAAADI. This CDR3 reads CASSEYLGSSYEQYF. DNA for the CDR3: TGCGCCAGCAGTGAGTATCTGGGGAGTTCCTACGAGCAGTACTTC.

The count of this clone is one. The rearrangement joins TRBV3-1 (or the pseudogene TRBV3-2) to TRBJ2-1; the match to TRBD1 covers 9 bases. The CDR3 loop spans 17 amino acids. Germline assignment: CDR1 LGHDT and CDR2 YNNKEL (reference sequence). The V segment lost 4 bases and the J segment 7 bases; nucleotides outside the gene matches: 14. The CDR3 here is CASSLFPAGTGRNEQFF. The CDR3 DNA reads TGTGCCAGCAGCCTATTTCCAGCCGGGACAGGGAGAAATGAGCAGTTCTTC.

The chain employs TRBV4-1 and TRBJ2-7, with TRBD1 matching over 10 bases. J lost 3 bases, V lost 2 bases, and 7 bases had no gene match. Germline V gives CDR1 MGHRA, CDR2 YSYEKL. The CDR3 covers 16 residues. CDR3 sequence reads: CASSQRQGAQDYEQYF. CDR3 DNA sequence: TGCGCCAGCAGCCAAAGACAGGGGGCCCAAGACTACGAGCAGTACTTC.

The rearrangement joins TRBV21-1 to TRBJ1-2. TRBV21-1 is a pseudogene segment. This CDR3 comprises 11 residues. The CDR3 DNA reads TGTGCCAGCAGCTCGGTAGTTGGCTACACCTTC. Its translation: CASSSVVGYTF.

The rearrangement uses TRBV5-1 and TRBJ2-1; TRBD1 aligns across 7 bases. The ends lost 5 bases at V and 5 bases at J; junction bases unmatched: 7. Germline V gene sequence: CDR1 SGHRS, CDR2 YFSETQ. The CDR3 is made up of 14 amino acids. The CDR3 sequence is CASSRQGQDNEQFF. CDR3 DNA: TGCGCCAGCAGTCGACAGGGTCAGGACAATGAGCAGTTCTTC.

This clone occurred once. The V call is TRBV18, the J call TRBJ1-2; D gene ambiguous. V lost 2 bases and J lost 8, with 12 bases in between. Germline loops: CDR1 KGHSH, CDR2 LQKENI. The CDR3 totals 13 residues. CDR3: CASSPSSQRGYTF. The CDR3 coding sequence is TGTGCCAGCTCACCATCCAGTCAAAGAGGCTACACCTTC.

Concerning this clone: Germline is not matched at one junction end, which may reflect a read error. CDR3 in amino acids: CASSLTPGLAGSQIF. CDR3 coding DNA: TGTGCCAGCAGCTTAACCCCTGGACTAGCGGGATCGCAGATATTT. The chain joins TRBV11-2 to TRBJ2-3, with 12 bases identical to TRBD2. This CDR3 has 15 residues. Germline CDR1 is SGHAT and CDR2 is FQNNGV. Based on the CDR3 plus reference TRBV11-2 and TRBJ2-3, the full variable domain is EAGVAQSPRYKIIEKRQSVAFWCNPISGHATLYWYQQILGQGPKLLIQFQNNGVVDDSQLPKDRFSAERLKGVDSTLKIQPAKLEDSAVYLCASSLTPGLAGSQIFGPGTRLTVL.

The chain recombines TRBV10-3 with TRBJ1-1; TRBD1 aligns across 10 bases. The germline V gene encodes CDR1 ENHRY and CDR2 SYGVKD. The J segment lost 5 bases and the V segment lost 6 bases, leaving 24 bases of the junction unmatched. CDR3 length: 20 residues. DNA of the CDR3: TGTGCCATCAGGACTTTGGGGGGTGAGGGACAGGGGTCCCAGTCGACTGAAGCTTTCTTT. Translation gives CAIRTLGGEGQGSQSTEAFF.

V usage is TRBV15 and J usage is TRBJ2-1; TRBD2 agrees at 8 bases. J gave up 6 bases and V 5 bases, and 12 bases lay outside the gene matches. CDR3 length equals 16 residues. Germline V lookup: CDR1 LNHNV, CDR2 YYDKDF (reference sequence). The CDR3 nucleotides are TGTGCCACCAGCCGGGAGGGGGGAGTTCGGGGCAATGAGCAGTTCTTC. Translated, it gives CATSREGGVRGNEQFF.

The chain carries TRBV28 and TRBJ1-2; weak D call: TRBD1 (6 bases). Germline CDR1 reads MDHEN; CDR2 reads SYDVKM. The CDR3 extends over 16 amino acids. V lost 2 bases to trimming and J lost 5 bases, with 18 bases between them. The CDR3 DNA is TGTGCCAGCAGTTTAACGGGGGGCAGAGGTGGGTATGGCTACACCTTC. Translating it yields CASSLTGGRGGYGYTF.

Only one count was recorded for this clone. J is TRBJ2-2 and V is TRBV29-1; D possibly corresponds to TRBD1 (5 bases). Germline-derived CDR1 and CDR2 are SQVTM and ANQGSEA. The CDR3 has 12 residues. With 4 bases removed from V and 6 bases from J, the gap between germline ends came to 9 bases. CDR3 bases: TGCAGCGTTGTCAGGGTCGCCGGGGAGCTGTTTTTT. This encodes CSVVRVAGELFF.

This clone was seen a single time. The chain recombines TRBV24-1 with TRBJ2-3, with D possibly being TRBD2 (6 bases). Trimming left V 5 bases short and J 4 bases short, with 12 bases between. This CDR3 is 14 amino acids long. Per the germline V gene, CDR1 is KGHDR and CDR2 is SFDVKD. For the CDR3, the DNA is TGTGCCACCAGTGTGGGGACTCAAGCAGATACGCAGTATTTT. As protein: CATSVGTQADTQYF.

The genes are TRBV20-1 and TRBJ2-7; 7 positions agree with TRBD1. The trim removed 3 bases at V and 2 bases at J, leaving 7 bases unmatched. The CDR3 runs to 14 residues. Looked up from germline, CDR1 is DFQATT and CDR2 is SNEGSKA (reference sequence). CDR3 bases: TGCAGTGCTAGTCCCGGACAGGAGACCTACGAGCAGTACTTC. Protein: CSASPGQETYEQYF.